This record covers a single T cell receptor (beta chain). This specimen comes from a study of CD8+ T cells in alopecia areata. Whole-study context: At a dose of 5 to 10 mg twice daily, oral tofacitinib was given to treated patients.

The CDR3 has 14 amino acids. Germline CDR1 reads ENHRY; CDR2 reads SYGVKD. Deletions cut 1 base from V and 8 bases from J, with 12 bases between. RNA extraction was followed by reverse transcription into cDNA, which acted as the sequencing template. Clones were read by immunoSEQ multiplex PCR, and TCRdb kept only the in-frame ones, dropping some. The sample lists about 290,000 clones, more than 45% occurring once. Stated treatment: oral pan-JAK inhibitor, 5-10 mg twice daily. Obtained from alopecia areata patients were lesional scalp punch biopsies along with peripheral blood. The chain couples TRBV10-3 to TRBJ2-4, with D perhaps matching TRBD1 or TRBD2 (5 bases each). This receptor was taken from a human donor with alopecia areata. Sequencing used CD4+ T cells sorted from blood, obtained at week 24, from a patient treated with tofacitinib. This CDR3 is CAISEWKGSDIQYF. The CDR3 bases are TGTGCCATCAGTGAGTGGAAGGGGAGCGACATTCAGTACTTC.